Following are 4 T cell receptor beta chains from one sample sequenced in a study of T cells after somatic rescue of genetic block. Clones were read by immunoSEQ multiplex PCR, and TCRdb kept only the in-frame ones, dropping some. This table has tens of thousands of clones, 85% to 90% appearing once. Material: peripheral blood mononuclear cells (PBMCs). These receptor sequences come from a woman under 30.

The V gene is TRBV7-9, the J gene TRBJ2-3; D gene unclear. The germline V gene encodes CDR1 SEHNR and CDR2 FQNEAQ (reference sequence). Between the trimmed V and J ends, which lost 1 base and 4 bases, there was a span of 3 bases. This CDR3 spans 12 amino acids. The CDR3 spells CASSLVADTQYF. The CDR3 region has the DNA TGTGCCAGCAGCTTAGTGGCAGATACGCAGTATTTT.

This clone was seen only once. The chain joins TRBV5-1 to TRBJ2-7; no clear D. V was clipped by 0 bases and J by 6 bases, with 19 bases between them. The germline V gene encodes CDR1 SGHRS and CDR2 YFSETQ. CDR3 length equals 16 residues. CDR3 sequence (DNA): TGCGCCAGCAGCTTGGGATGGGGAAATCGAGACTCCGAGCAGTACTTC. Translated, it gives CASSLGWGNRDSEQYF.

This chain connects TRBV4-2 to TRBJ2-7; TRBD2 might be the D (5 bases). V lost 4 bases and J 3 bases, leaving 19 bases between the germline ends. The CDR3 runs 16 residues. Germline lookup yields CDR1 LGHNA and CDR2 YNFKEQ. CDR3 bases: TGTGCCAGCAGCCCGCGTGGAGAGGGCCGGAGCTACGAGCAGTACTTC. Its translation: CASSPRGEGRSYEQYF.

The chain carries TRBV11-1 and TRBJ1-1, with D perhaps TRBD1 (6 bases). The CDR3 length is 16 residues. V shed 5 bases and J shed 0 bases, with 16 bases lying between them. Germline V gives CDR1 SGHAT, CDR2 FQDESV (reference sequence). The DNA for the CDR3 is TGTGCCAGCAGCCCACCCCCCAGGGGATTGAACACTGAAGCTTTCTTT. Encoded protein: CASSPPPRGLNTEAFF.